The clone carrying this TCR beta chain was picked up many times. This CDR3 has 15 amino acids. V was pared by 0 bases and J by 0 bases, with 7 bases between. CDR1 and CDR2 from the germline V gene are SGHRS and YFSETQ. The sample belongs to a study of T cells in Graves' hyperthyroidism and ophthalmopathy. RNA transcripts yielded amplified TCR beta CDR3 regions. First-round RT-PCR with HTBI primers amplified the TCR CDR3 region. TCRdb fed the multiplex PCR reads into MiXCR, producing one record per CDR3 protein. Counted here are 380,000 or so distinct CDR3 sequences, 15% to 20% occurring once; the ten biggest clones make up 3.7%.

The chain has TRBV5-1 and TRBJ1-5; D remains ambiguous. The sequence derives from a woman in her late teens or twenties with Graves' hyperthyroidism. The sequenced sample consisted of blood. The CDR3, as DNA: TGCGCCAGCAGCTTGGGTTGGGGTAGCAATCAGCCCCAGCATTTT. Translation gives CASSLGWGSNQPQHF.